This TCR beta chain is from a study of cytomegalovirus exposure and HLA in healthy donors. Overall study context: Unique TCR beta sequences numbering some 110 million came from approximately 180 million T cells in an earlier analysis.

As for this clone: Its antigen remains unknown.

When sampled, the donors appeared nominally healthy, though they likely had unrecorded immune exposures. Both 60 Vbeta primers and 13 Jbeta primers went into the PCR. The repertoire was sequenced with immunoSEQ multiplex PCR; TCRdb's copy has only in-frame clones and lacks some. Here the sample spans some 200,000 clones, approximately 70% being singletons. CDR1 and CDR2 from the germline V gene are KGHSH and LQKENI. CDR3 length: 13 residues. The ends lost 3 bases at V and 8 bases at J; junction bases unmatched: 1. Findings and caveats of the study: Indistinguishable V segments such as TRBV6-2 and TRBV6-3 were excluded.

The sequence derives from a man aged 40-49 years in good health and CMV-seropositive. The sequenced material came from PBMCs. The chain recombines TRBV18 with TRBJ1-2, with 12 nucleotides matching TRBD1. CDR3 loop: CASSPGQGAGYTF. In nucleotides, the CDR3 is TGTGCCAGCTCACCGGGACAGGGGGCGGGCTACACCTTC. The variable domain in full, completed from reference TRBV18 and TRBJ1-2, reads NAGVMQNPRHLVRRRGQEARLRCSPMKGHSHVYWYRQLPEEGLKFMVYLQKENIIDESGMPKERFSAEFPKEGPSILRIQQVVRGDSAAYFCASSPGQGAGYTFGSGTRLTVV.